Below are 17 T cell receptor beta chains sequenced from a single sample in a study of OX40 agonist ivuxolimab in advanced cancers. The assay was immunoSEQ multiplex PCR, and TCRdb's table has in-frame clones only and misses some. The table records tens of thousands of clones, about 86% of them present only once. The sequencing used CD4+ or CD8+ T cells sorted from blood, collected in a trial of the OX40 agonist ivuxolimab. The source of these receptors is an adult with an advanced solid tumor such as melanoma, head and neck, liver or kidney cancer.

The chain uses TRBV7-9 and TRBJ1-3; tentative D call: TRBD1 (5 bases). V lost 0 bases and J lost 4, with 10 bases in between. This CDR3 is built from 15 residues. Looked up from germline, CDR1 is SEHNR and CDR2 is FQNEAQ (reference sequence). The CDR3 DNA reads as TGTGCCAGCAGCTTAGCGGGGGTTACAGGAAACACCATATATTTT. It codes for CASSLAGVTGNTIYF.

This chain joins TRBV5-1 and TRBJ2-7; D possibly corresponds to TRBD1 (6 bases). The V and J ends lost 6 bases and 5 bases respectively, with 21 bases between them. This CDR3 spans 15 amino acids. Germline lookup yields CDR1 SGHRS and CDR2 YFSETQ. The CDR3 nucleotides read TGCGCCAGCACCAGGGGTCCCCGGGCAGGGAACGAGCAGTACTTC. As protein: CASTRGPRAGNEQYF.

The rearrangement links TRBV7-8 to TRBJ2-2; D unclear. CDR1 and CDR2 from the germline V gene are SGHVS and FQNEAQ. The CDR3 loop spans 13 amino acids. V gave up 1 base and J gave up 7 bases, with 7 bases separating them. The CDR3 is CASSLVHRGELFF. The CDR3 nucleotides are TGTGCCAGCAGCTTAGTACACCGCGGGGAGCTGTTTTTT. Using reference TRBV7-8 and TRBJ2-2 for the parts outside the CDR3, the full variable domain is GAGVSQSPRYKVAKRGQDVALRCDPISGHVSLFWYQQALGQGPEFLTYFQNEAQLDKSGLPSDRFFAERPEGSVSTLKIQRTQQEDSAVYLCASSLVHRGELFFGEGSRLTVL.

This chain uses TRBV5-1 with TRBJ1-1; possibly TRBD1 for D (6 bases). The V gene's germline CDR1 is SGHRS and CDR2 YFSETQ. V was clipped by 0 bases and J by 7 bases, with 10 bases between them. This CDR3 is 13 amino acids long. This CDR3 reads CASSLEDSLEAFF. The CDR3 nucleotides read TGCGCCAGCAGCTTGGAGGACAGCCTTGAAGCTTTCTTT.

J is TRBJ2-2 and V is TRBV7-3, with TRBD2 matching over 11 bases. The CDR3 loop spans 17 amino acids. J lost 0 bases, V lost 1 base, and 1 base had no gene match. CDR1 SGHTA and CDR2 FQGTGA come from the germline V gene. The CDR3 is CASSLRGLAANTGELFF. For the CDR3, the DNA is TGTGCCAGCAGCTTAAGGGGACTAGCGGCGAACACCGGGGAGCTGTTTTTT.

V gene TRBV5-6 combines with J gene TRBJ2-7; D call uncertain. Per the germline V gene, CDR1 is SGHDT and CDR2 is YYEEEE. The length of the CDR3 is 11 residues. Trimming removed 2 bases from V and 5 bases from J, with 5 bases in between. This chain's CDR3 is CASSFVDEQYF. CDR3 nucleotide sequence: TGTGCCAGCAGCTTCGTAGACGAGCAGTACTTC.

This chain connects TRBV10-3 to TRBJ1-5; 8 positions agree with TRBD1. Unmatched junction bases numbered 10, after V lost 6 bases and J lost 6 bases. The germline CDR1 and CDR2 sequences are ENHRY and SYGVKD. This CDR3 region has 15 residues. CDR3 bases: TGTGCCATCAGCGCGACAGGGGATCGGGGTCAGCCCCAGCATTTT. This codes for CAISATGDRGQPQHF.

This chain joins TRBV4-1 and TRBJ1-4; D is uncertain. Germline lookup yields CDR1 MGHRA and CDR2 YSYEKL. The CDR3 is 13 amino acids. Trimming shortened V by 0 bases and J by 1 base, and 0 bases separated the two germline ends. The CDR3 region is CASSQETNEKLFF. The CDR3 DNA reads TGCGCCAGCAGCCAAGAAACTAATGAAAAACTGTTTTTT.

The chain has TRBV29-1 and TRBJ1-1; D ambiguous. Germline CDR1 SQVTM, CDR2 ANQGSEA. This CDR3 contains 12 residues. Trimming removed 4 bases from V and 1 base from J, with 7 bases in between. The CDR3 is CSVVMANTEAFF. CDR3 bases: TGCAGCGTTGTAATGGCGAACACTGAAGCTTTCTTT. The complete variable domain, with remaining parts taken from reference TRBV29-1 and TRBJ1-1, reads SAVISQKPSRDICQRGTSLTIQCQVDSQVTMMFWYRQQPGQSLTLIATANQGSEATYESGFVIDKFPISRPNLTFSTLTVSNMSPEDSSIYLCSVVMANTEAFFGQGTRLTVV.

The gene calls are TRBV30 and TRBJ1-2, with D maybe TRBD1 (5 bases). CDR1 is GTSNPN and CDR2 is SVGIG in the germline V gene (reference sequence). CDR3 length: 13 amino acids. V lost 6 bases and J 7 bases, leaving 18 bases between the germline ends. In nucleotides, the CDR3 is TGTGCCTGCCCTGCTCCCGGGACCCTTGGCTACACCTTC. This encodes CACPAPGTLGYTF. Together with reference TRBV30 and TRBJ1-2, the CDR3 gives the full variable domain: SQTIHQWPATLVQPVGSPLSLECTVEGTSNPNLYWYRQAAGRGLQLLFYSVGIGQISSEVPQNLSASRPQDRQFILSSKKLLLSDSGFYLCACPAPGTLGYTFGSGTRLTVV.

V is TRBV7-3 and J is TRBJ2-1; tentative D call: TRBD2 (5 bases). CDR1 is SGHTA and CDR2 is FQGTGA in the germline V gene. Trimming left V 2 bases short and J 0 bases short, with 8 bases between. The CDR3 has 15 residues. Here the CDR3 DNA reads TGTGCCAGCAGCTTAGACGGGAACTCCTACAATGAGCAGTTCTTC. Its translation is CASSLDGNSYNEQFF.

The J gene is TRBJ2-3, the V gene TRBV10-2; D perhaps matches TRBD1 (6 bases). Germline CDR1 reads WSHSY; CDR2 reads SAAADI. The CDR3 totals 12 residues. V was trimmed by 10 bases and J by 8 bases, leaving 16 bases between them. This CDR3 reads CAIQRTGFTQYF. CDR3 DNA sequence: TGCGCCATCCAGCGCACAGGGTTTACGCAGTATTTT.

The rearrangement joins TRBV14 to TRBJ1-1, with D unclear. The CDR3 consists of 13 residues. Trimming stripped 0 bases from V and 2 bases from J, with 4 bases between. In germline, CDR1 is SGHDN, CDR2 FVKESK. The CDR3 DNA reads TGTGCCAGCAGCCAAGAAATCAACACTGAAGCTTTCTTT. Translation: CASSQEINTEAFF.

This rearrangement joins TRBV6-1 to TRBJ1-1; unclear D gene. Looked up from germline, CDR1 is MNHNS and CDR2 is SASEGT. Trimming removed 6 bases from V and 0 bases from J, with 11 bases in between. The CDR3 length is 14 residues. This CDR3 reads CASRPGSLNTEAFF. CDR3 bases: TGTGCCAGCAGGCCCGGGAGCCTGAACACTGAAGCTTTCTTT.

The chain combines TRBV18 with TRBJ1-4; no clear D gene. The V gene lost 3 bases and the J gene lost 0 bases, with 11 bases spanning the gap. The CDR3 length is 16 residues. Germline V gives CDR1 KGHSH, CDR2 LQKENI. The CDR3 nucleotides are TGTGCCAGCTCACCTCCCGCCCCAGCAACTAATGAAAAACTGTTTTTT. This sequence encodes CASSPPAPATNEKLFF.

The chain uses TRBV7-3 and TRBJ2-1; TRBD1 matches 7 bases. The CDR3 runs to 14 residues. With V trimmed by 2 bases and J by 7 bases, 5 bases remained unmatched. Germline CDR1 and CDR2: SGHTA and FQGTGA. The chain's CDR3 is CASSLEGARNEQFF. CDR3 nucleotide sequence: TGTGCCAGCAGCTTAGAGGGGGCGAGAAATGAGCAGTTCTTC.

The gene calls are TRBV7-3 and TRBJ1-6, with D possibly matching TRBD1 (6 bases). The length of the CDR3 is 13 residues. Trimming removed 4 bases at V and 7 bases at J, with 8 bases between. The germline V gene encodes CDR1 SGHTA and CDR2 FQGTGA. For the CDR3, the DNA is TGTGCCAGCAGCTCCACAGGGAATTCACCCCTCCACTTT. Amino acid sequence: CASSSTGNSPLHF.